The clone carrying this TCR beta chain appeared a few times. Its antigen remains unknown. The sample originates from a study of T cells in localized non-small cell lung cancer. The table came from immunoSEQ multiplex PCR; TCRdb's copy has only in-frame clones and leaves some out. The sample records 100,000 to 150,000 clones, more than 80% being singletons. Between the trimmed V and J ends, which lost 3 bases and 12 bases, there was a span of 13 bases. There are 12 residues in the CDR3. Germline V lookup: CDR1 SGDLS, CDR2 YYNGEE. Study outcomes and limitations: Highest T cell clonality was seen in uninvolved adjacent lung, surpassing that measured in tumor. In adjacent lung appeared a median 57 of the top 100 tumor clones. Without multi-region sequencing, intratumor heterogeneity could not be excluded.

This sample comprised peripheral blood, obtained before any cancer treatment. This sequence originates from a female donor over 55 with stage I lung adenocarcinoma. This chain uses TRBV9 with TRBJ2-1, with D maybe TRBD2 (6 bases). This CDR3 reads CASSGDSRRQFF. Here the CDR3 DNA reads TGTGCCAGCAGCGGGGACTCCAGGCGGCAGTTCTTC.